Listed here are 27 T cell receptor beta chains from one sample, sequenced in a study of T cells expressing NK-cell markers. TCRdb reworked the 5' RACE reads into one entry per CDR3 protein, no DNA. This sample's table has about 260,000 distinct CDR3 sequences. Sequencing was done on a sample of blood T cells: a sorted CD56 or NKG2C T cell subset, CD4+ or CD8+ T cells, or bulk PBMC T cells (not recorded which). These receptors originate from a woman aged 18 to 75 in good health.

The chain has TRBV5-1 and TRBJ2-1; TCRdb proposes TRBD2, but this gene call is untestable without DNA. The CDR3 has 16 residues. Germline V gene sequence: CDR1 SGHRS, CDR2 YFSETQ. CDR3 in amino acids: CASSVHPGGPGNEQFF.

This sequence joins TRBV2 and TRBJ2-5; TCRdb proposes TRBD1, but this gene call is untestable without DNA. The CDR3 runs 14 residues. In germline, CDR1 is SNHLY, CDR2 FYNNEI. The CDR3 sequence: CASSGGRGKETQYF.

The chain employs TRBV28 and TRBJ1-5; TCRdb returns TRBD1, unconfirmable since there is no DNA. This CDR3 is 15 amino acids long. The germline V gene encodes CDR1 MDHEN and CDR2 SYDVKM. The CDR3 sequence is CASSAQGASNQPQHF.

V and J are TRBV12-3 or TRBV12-4 and TRBJ2-2. The CDR3 is 15 amino acids. The CDR3 reads CASSLSGRYTGELFF.

V gene TRBV20-1 combines with J gene TRBJ1-1; there is no DNA to check the TCRdb D call of TRBD1. The CDR3 totals 14 residues. Germline-derived CDR1 and CDR2 are DFQATT and SNEGSKA (reference sequence). This chain's CDR3 is CSAGGDRGLAEAFF.

The V call is TRBV6-1, the J call TRBJ2-5; TCRdb's D call, TRBD2, is unchecked because there is no DNA. The CDR3 contains 16 residues. Looked up from germline, CDR1 is MNHNS and CDR2 is SASEGT. CDR3 sequence: CASTPSPAGEKETQYF.

CDR3 in amino acids: CSAKPGQINEKLFF. The chain has TRBV20-1 and TRBJ1-4; TCRdb lists TRBD1, though no DNA is available to test this call. This CDR3 region has 14 residues. The germline V gene encodes CDR1 DFQATT and CDR2 SNEGSKA (reference sequence).

The rearrangement links TRBV6-1 to TRBJ2-2; TCRdb calls TRBD2, which cannot be checked without DNA. CDR1 MNHNS and CDR2 SASEGT come from the germline V gene. CDR3 length: 15 amino acids. The CDR3 sequence: CASSSGGGVTGELFF.

The chain carries TRBV19 and TRBJ1-1; TCRdb indicates TRBD1, and absent DNA this call remains unverified. Germline CDR1 is LNHDA and CDR2 is SQIVND (reference sequence). The CDR3 length is 12 residues. CDR3 residues: CASGDRFSEAFF. Together with reference TRBV19 and TRBJ1-1, the CDR3 gives the full variable domain: DGGITQSPKYLFRKEGQNVTLSCEQNLNHDAMYWYRQDPGQGLRLIYYSQIVNDFQKGDIAEGYSVSREKKESFPLTVTSAQKNPTAFYLCASGDRFSEAFFGQGTRLTVV.

CDR3 in amino acids: CSAWNWDSSSNTGELFF. The V call is TRBV20-1, the J call TRBJ2-2; TCRdb picks TRBD2, but there is no DNA to check that call. Germline loops: CDR1 DFQATT, CDR2 SNEGSKA (reference sequence). This CDR3 spans 17 amino acids.

The chain is built from TRBV29-1 and TRBJ2-3; TCRdb reports TRBD1, a call that lacks DNA to check it against. The CDR3 is made up of 13 amino acids. Germline V CDR1 and CDR2: SQVTM, ANQGSEA. The CDR3 loop is CSVTGLHTDTQYF.

The chain links TRBV19 to TRBJ2-1. Germline V lookup: CDR1 LNHDA, CDR2 SQIVND (reference sequence). This CDR3 contains 15 residues. CDR3 protein: CASGATGISYNEQFF.

The chain carries TRBV20-1 and TRBJ2-7. Germline V CDR1 and CDR2: DFQATT, SNEGSKA (reference sequence). CDR3 size: 14 residues. CDR3 amino acids: CSARAPGTPYEQYF.

This chain links TRBV20-1 with TRBJ1-5. In germline, CDR1 is DFQATT, CDR2 SNEGSKA (reference sequence). The CDR3 has 13 residues. This chain's CDR3 is CSAQEDSNQPQHF.

The J gene is TRBJ2-1, the V gene TRBV20-1; TCRdb designates TRBD1, a call that cannot be tested without DNA. CDR1 and CDR2 from the germline V gene are DFQATT and SNEGSKA (reference sequence). The CDR3 runs to 14 residues. CDR3 sequence: CSAIRGGPFNEQFF.

V usage is TRBV29-1 and J usage is TRBJ2-1; TCRdb gives TRBD2 as the D gene, but with no DNA this cannot be confirmed. This CDR3 spans 15 amino acids. Germline loops: CDR1 SQVTM, CDR2 ANQGSEA. The CDR3 sequence is CSAQTLAGIYNEQFF.

The CDR3 reads CASSPGQLLSGNTIYF. The rearrangement uses TRBV18 and TRBJ1-3; the TRBD1 assignment by TCRdb is unverifiable without DNA. The CDR3 is made up of 16 amino acids. CDR1 KGHSH and CDR2 LQKENI come from the germline V gene.

The chain has TRBV2 and TRBJ2-3; as DNA is missing, the TRBD1 call by TCRdb cannot be tested. The germline CDR1 and CDR2 sequences are SNHLY and FYNNEI. This CDR3 region has 13 residues. CDR3 sequence: CASTGALRDTQYF.

The chain has TRBV20-1 and TRBJ1-2; as DNA is missing, the TRBD1 call by TCRdb cannot be tested. The CDR3 loop spans 13 amino acids. Germline V CDR1 and CDR2: DFQATT, SNEGSKA (reference sequence). The CDR3 loop reads CSAPRDRSYGYTF.

The chain carries TRBV7-2 and TRBJ2-1. The CDR3 runs 13 residues. Germline V gives CDR1 SGHTA, CDR2 FQGNSA. The CDR3 region is CASSSSVSNEQFF.

CDR3 sequence: CASSDSGDTQYF. The gene calls are TRBV6-4 and TRBJ2-3. This CDR3 comprises 12 residues. CDR1 is MRHNA, CDR2 SNTAGT, per germline.

The genes are TRBV5-1 and TRBJ2-2; TCRdb returns TRBD2, unconfirmable since there is no DNA. Looked up from germline, CDR1 is SGHRS and CDR2 is YFSETQ. This CDR3 comprises 14 residues. The chain's CDR3 is CASSLVTSPGELFF.

V is TRBV6-1 and J is TRBJ2-3; TCRdb picks TRBD1, but there is no DNA to check that call. CDR3 length equals 14 residues. Germline values: CDR1 MNHNS, CDR2 SASEGT. The CDR3 is CANQGGGSTDTQYF.

The chain employs TRBV4-2 and TRBJ2-3. The germline V gene encodes CDR1 LGHNA and CDR2 YNFKEQ. The CDR3 loop spans 15 amino acids. The CDR3 here is CASSQRTDSTDTQYF.

The V call is TRBV5-1, the J call TRBJ1-2; TCRdb proposes TRBD1, but this gene call is untestable without DNA. From germline, CDR1 is SGHRS and CDR2 YFSETQ. CDR3 length equals 15 residues. The CDR3 sequence is CASSFAQGTNYGYTF. The full variable domain, its missing parts supplied by reference TRBV5-1 and TRBJ1-2, is KAGVTQTPRYLIKTRGQQVTLSCSPISGHRSVSWYQQTPGQGLQFLFEYFSETQRNKGNFPGRFSGRQFSNSRSEMNVSTLELGDSALYLCASSFAQGTNYGYTFGSGTRLTVV.

The genes are TRBV5-4 and TRBJ1-2; TCRdb gives TRBD1 as the D gene, but with no DNA this cannot be confirmed. From germline, CDR1 is SGHNT and CDR2 YYREEE (reference sequence). The CDR3 runs to 14 residues. The CDR3 region is CASRPTGGDYGYTF. Variable domain in full (rest from reference TRBV5-4 and TRBJ1-2): ETGVTQSPTHLIKTRGQQVTLRCSSQSGHNTVSWYQQALGQGPQFIFQYYREEENGRGNFPPRFSGLQFPNYSSELNVNALELDDSALYLCASRPTGGDYGYTFGSGTRLTVV.

The chain uses TRBV5-4 and TRBJ2-3; TCRdb names TRBD1, which stays unverified in the absence of DNA. Germline V gives CDR1 SGHNT, CDR2 YYREEE (reference sequence). The CDR3 loop spans 14 amino acids. This chain's CDR3 is CASIPDISTDTQYF.